This T cell receptor (beta chain) appears in the sequencing data of a study of shared clonotypes between healthy human individuals. None of the donors, who were healthy HIV-negative adults, had recently had acute infections or vaccinations. CDR1 GTSNPN and CDR2 SVGIG come from the germline V gene (reference sequence). The CDR3 extends over 13 amino acids. Study-level points and caveats: It was the non-shared clonotypes that had lower generation probabilities than clonotypes shared by all four donors. Larger richness was generally estimated for naive than memory subsets. The rarefaction results pointed to incomplete sorted-subset sequencing despite large depth.

A word on this clone: Its antigen is still unknown.

The data were produced by immunoSEQ multiplex PCR, yet TCRdb's version contains in-frame clones alone and is incomplete. Of around 510,000 clones listed, about 96% were seen once; the top ten hold around 0.067%. V gene TRBV30 combines with J gene TRBJ2-7; a possible D gene is TRBD2 (7 bases). Sequences were obtained from naive CD4+ T cells sorted from blood. Subset reported: CD45RA+ positively selected. This clonotype originated in a woman under 40 in good health. CDR3 sequence: CAMIGGAPYEQYF. CDR3 nucleotides: TGTGCTATGATAGGGGGGGCTCCTTACGAGCAGTACTTC.